This is a list of T cell receptor beta chains from one sample in a study of blood T cell repertoires in COVID-19. The method was immunoSEQ multiplex PCR; TCRdb's version includes in-frame clones alone and lacks a portion of them. Of 9,500 to 15,000 clones listed, roughly 72% were seen once; the top ten hold over 9%. The specimen was peripheral blood. The source of these receptors is a man in his 60s with COVID-19, enrolled during active disease. Both conserved end residues are part of each CDR3. D genes are given only for firm matches. Not all rows give a size; the values are once, few, many and, for expanded clones, a class.

>-|TRBJ2-5|TRBD1|TRBV6-6
CASSPLTGPPKPKETQYF
TGTGCCAGCAGTCCCTTGACAGGGCCCCCCAAACCGAAAGAGACCCAGTACTTC
>-|TRBJ1-1|TRBD1|TRBV4-3
CASSQGIGQGEAFF
TGCGCCAGCAGCCAAGGAATAGGACAGGGTGAAGCTTTCTTT
>-|TRBJ2-6|TRBD1|TRBV18
CASSFRQGSSGANVLTF
TGTGCCAGCTCATTTCGACAGGGCAGCTCTGGGGCCAACGTCCTGACTTTC
>-|TRBJ1-1|TRBD1|TRBV24-1
CATQGARNTEAFF
TGTGCCACCCAGGGGGCCAGGAACACTGAAGCTTTCTTT
>-|TRBJ2-3|TRBD1|TRBV11-3
CASSLGGDRGADTQYF
TGTGCCAGCAGCTTAGGAGGAGACAGGGGGGCAGATACGCAGTATTTT
>-|TRBJ1-2|TRBD1|TRBV12-3/TRBV12-4
CASTYDRAGGYTF
TGTGCCAGCACCTACGACAGGGCAGGCGGCTACACCTTC
>-|TRBJ2-1|TRBD1|TRBV4-1
CASSHGQGLNEQFF
TGCGCCAGCAGCCACGGACAGGGGCTAAATGAGCAGTTCTTC
>-|TRBJ1-4|TRBD1|TRBV6-2/TRBV6-3
CASTPGGGAEKLFF
TGTGCCAGCACCCCAGGAGGGGGCGCGGAAAAACTGTTTTTT
>-|TRBJ2-3|TRBD2|TRBV6-2/TRBV6-3
CASSYVTSGRAFKDTQYF
TGTGCCAGCAGTTACGTGACTAGCGGGAGGGCCTTTAAAGATACGCAGTATTTT
>-|TRBJ1-2|-|TRBV11-3
CASSHGDTSEGYTF
TGTGCCAGCAGCCACGGGGACACCTCTGAGGGCTACACCTTC
>-|TRBJ2-7|-|TRBV29-1
CSVARVNSYEQYF
TGCAGCGTTGCCCGGGTTAACTCCTACGAGCAGTACTTC
>-|TRBJ1-4|TRBD1|TRBV6-5
CASSHRDRGSEKLFF
TGTGCCAGCAGCCATAGGGACAGAGGAAGTGAAAAACTGTTTTTT
>-|TRBJ1-1|-|TRBV7-9
CASSFTQALNTEAFF
TGTGCCAGCAGCTTTACCCAGGCCTTGAACACTGAAGCTTTCTTT
>-|TRBJ2-1|-|TRBV11-3
CASSPTGTEQFF
TGTGCCAGCAGTCCCACAGGGACTGAGCAGTTCTTC
>-|TRBJ2-5|-|TRBV28
CASSLFSREPFQETQYF
TGTGCCAGCAGTTTATTTTCCAGGGAACCCTTTCAAGAGACCCAGTACTTC
>-|TRBJ1-3|-|TRBV4-2
CASSHRGGNTIYF
TGTGCCAGCAGCCACAGGGGCGGAAACACCATATATTTT
>-|TRBJ1-1|-|TRBV4-2
CASSQDTFTLNTEAFF
TGTGCCAGCAGCCAAGATACATTCACCTTGAACACTGAAGCTTTCTTT
>-|TRBJ2-2|-|TRBV11-2
CASSLWTDLHTGELFF
TGTGCCAGCAGCCTCTGGACAGACCTTCACACCGGGGAGCTGTTTTTT
>-|TRBJ1-2|TRBD1|TRBV11-2
CASSPGQGARGYTF
TGTGCCAGCAGCCCGGGCCAGGGGGCTCGTGGCTACACCTTC
>-|TRBJ1-1|-|TRBV18
CASSPQGGNTEAFF
TGTGCCAGCTCACCGCAGGGAGGCAACACTGAAGCTTTCTTT
>few|TRBJ2-3|TRBD1|TRBV11-3
CASRSGTGGEDTQYF
TGTGCCAGCAGATCCGGGACAGGGGGAGAAGATACGCAGTATTTT
>-|TRBJ2-3|-|TRBV27
CASSLSASTDTQYF
TGTGCCAGCAGTTTATCGGCTAGCACAGATACGCAGTATTTT